The 21 T cell receptor beta chains below come from one sample, sequenced in a study of cytomegalovirus exposure and HLA in healthy donors. 60 Vbeta and 13 Jbeta primers were used in PCR. Produced via immunoSEQ multiplex PCR; TCRdb's table is partial and in-frame only. The sample includes more than 95,000 clones, almost 80% of them seen just once. The sequencing input was PBMCs. Receptor source: a man aged 50 to 60 in good health and CMV-seropositive.

The genes are TRBV6-1 and TRBJ2-5; 10 bases map to TRBD1. The length of the CDR3 is 14 residues. Germline CDR1 is MNHNS and CDR2 is SASEGT. Trimming took 5 bases from V and 4 from J; bases not matched to a gene: 4. In DNA, the CDR3 is TGTGCCAGCAGTACTGGACAGGGGGGAGAGACCCAGTACTTC. It translates to CASSTGQGGETQYF.

In this sample, this clone turned up a few times. The chain joins TRBV5-1 to TRBJ2-5; 9 bases are shared with TRBD2. Germline V lookup: CDR1 SGHRS, CDR2 YFSETQ. With 4 bases clipped from V and 2 bases from J, the junction kept 6 bases outside the gene matches. CDR3 length equals 15 residues. The CDR3 DNA is TGCGCCAGCAGCCGCCTGGCGGGAGGGCAAGAGACCCAGTACTTC. This gives the protein CASSRLAGGQETQYF.

The chain is built from TRBV6-5 and TRBJ1-2; weak D call: TRBD1 (6 bases). Per germline, CDR1 MNHEY and CDR2 SVGAGI. The CDR3 has 13 amino acids. V lost 6 bases and J lost 7, with 15 bases in between. The CDR3 DNA reads TGTGCCAGCAGCCCGAACAGGGACGGTGGCTACACCTTC. This gives the protein CASSPNRDGGYTF.

About this clone: At one end, the junction sequence differs from germline, possibly due to a read error. CDR3 in DNA: TGTTCCAGCAGCCCAGACTCCTCGGAGCAGTACTTC. It specifies CSSSPDSSEQYF. J is TRBJ2-7 and V is TRBV7-9; D is ambiguous. The CDR3 extends over 12 amino acids. Germline-derived CDR1 and CDR2 are SEHNR and FQNEAQ (reference sequence).

CDR3 coding DNA: TGTGCCAGCAGTGAATCAGGGGGCACGGGGTCTGAAGCTTTCTTT. Translation: CASSESGGTGSEAFF. The J gene is TRBJ1-1, the V gene TRBV6-4, with 8 positions matching TRBD1. The CDR3 loop spans 15 amino acids. Germline CDR1 reads MRHNA; CDR2 reads SNTAGT. V lost 3 bases and J lost 6; bases outside the gene matches: 9.

With respect to this clone: Mismatch with germline at one junction end may stem from a read error. The chain links TRBV7-9 to TRBJ2-1; D possibly corresponds to TRBD1 (5 bases). Looked up from germline, CDR1 is SEHNR and CDR2 is FQNEAQ (reference sequence). The CDR3 spans 12 residues. CDR3 residues: CSRSIPRDEQFF. CDR3 DNA sequence: TGTTCCAGGTCCATTCCCAGGGATGAGCAGTTCTTC.

The chain is built from TRBV15 and TRBJ2-2; TRBD2 agrees at 10 bases. The germline V gene has CDR1 LNHNV and CDR2 YYDKDF (reference sequence). Unmatched junction bases numbered 10, after V lost 0 bases and J lost 6 bases. CDR3 length: 18 amino acids. The CDR3 is CATSRDPSGRVTPGELFF. The CDR3 DNA is TGTGCCACCAGCAGAGATCCGAGCGGGAGGGTCACACCCGGGGAGCTGTTTTTT.

This chain connects TRBV7-6 to TRBJ2-3, with D possibly matching TRBD2 (5 bases). CDR3 length equals 15 residues. The V gene's germline CDR1 is SGHVS and CDR2 FNYEAQ. V lost 2 bases, J lost 1 base, and 10 bases lay in between. The CDR3 spells CASSLLARGTDTQYF. CDR3 nucleotides: TGTGCCAGCAGCTTATTGGCGCGGGGCACAGATACGCAGTATTTT. Full variable domain (remainder filled in from reference TRBV7-6 and TRBJ2-3): GAGVSQSPRYKVTKRGQDVALRCDPISGHVSLYWYRQALGQGPEFLTYFNYEAQQDKSGLPNDRFSAERPEGSISTLTIQRTEQRDSAMYRCASSLLARGTDTQYFGPGTRLTVL.

The chain is built from TRBV19 and TRBJ2-1, with 10 positions matching TRBD2. The V segment lost 6 bases and the J segment 10 bases; nucleotides outside the gene matches: 15. The CDR3 has 16 amino acids. Per germline, CDR1 LNHDA and CDR2 SQIVND (reference sequence). CDR3 DNA: TGTGCCAGTAGCCATCGGACTAGCGGTACAATGTCGGAGCAGTTCTTC. Protein sequence: CASSHRTSGTMSEQFF.

CDR3 sequence (DNA): TGTGCCAGCAGTTTACGGCGGGAGGCATCCTACGAGCAGTACTTC. Translated: CASSLRREASYEQYF. The chain joins TRBV28 to TRBJ2-7, with 8 bases aligning to TRBD2. CDR1 and CDR2 from the germline V gene are MDHEN and SYDVKM. The CDR3 contains 15 residues. V was clipped by 2 bases and J by 1 base; unmatched bases: 4.

The chain has TRBV5-1 and TRBJ2-4, with D maybe TRBD2 (6 bases). V was cut by 3 bases and J by 2 bases, with 15 bases left in between. The CDR3 consists of 16 residues. Germline CDR1 and CDR2: SGHRS and YFSETQ. The CDR3: CASSSGTRVPKNIQYF. In nucleotides, the CDR3 is TGCGCCAGCAGCTCCGGGACTCGAGTACCCAAAAACATTCAGTACTTC.

This chain uses TRBV14 with TRBJ1-1; maybe TRBD1 (5 bases). This CDR3 spans 16 amino acids. Germline V CDR1 and CDR2: SGHDN, FVKESK. V shed 1 base and J shed 1 base, with 13 bases lying between them. DNA for the CDR3: TGTGCCAGCAGCCAAGGATTCCGGGGGTGGAACACTGAAGCTTTCTTT. This codes for CASSQGFRGWNTEAFF.

The V call is TRBV7-3, the J call TRBJ2-7; D possibly corresponds to TRBD2 (6 bases). The V gene lost 0 bases and the J gene lost 2 bases, with 11 bases spanning the gap. The CDR3 is 15 amino acids. Germline loops: CDR1 SGHTA, CDR2 FQGTGA. Written as DNA, the CDR3 is TGTGCCAGCAGCTTAACCCCGGGAGAGACCTACGAGCAGTACTTC. It yields the protein CASSLTPGETYEQYF.

The rearrangement uses TRBV7-9 and TRBJ2-3, with 10 bases that match TRBD1. In germline, CDR1 is SEHNR, CDR2 FQNEAQ (reference sequence). Unmatched junction bases numbered 8, after V lost 2 bases and J lost 0 bases. This CDR3 comprises 18 residues. Written as DNA, the CDR3 is TGTGCCAGCAGCTTACCATATAGACAGGGGGCTAGCACAGATACGCAGTATTTT. Translating gives CASSLPYRQGASTDTQYF. The whole variable domain, filled in from reference TRBV7-9 and TRBJ2-3, reads DTGVSQNPRHKITKRGQNVTFRCDPISEHNRLYWYRQTLGQGPEFLTYFQNEAQLEKSRLLSDRFSAERPKGSFSTLEIQRTEQGDSAMYLCASSLPYRQGASTDTQYFGPGTRLTVL.

This clone was observed a handful of times. For the CDR3, the DNA is TGTGCCAGCAGCCTCAGCGGTCTTACAGATACGCAGTATTTT. This codes for CASSLSGLTDTQYF. The chain is built from TRBV7-9 and TRBJ2-3; weak D call: TRBD2 (5 bases). V shed 5 bases and J shed 3 bases, with 12 bases lying between them. CDR3 size: 14 residues. Germline V CDR1 and CDR2: SEHNR, FQNEAQ (reference sequence).

Details on this clone: Other DNA variants within this sample encode the same CDR3. V usage is TRBV9 and J usage is TRBJ1-1; D is perhaps TRBD1 (5 bases). This CDR3 contains 14 residues. The V end lost 3 bases, the J end lost 8 bases, and 17 bases lay between the germline ends. The germline V gene encodes CDR1 SGDLS and CDR2 YYNGEE. CDR3 loop: CASSADNFGTEAFF. For the CDR3, the DNA is TGTGCCAGCAGCGCGGACAATTTTGGCACGGAAGCTTTCTTT.

The chain is built from TRBV7-2 and TRBJ1-5; maybe TRBD1 (5 bases). Trimming stripped 4 bases from V and 4 bases from J, with 14 bases between. CDR1 and CDR2 (germline): SGHTA, FQGNSA. The CDR3 has 15 residues. CDR3 in DNA: TGTGCCAGCAGCTCCCAGGGTGGTCGGAATCAGCCCCAGCATTTT. Amino acid sequence: CASSSQGGRNQPQHF.

Concerning this clone: One end of the junction is discordant with germline, which a read error may explain. The chain carries TRBV28 and TRBJ2-7, with 12 nucleotides matching TRBD1. There are 15 residues in the CDR3. Germline values: CDR1 MDHEN, CDR2 SYDVKM. CDR3 DNA: TGTGCCAGCAAAAGAACCGGGACAGGGGGCCTCCCCCCTACCTTC. Translating gives CASKRTGTGGLPPTF.

The chain is built from TRBV7-8 and TRBJ2-3; D is uncertain. CDR3 length: 15 amino acids. V was shortened by 1 base and J by 0 bases, with 8 bases between the two germline ends. Germline V gene sequence: CDR1 SGHVS, CDR2 FQNEAQ. The CDR3 is CASSLDARSTDTQYF. For the CDR3, the DNA is TGTGCCAGCAGCTTAGATGCGCGAAGCACAGATACGCAGTATTTT.

This chain connects TRBV11-3 to TRBJ2-6; 9 bases are shared with TRBD2. From germline, CDR1 is SGHNT and CDR2 YENEEA. There are 17 residues in the CDR3. The J segment lost 0 bases and the V segment lost 1 base, leaving 1 base of the junction unmatched. This CDR3 reads CASSLGTSASGANVLTF. The CDR3 DNA is TGTGCCAGCAGCTTAGGGACTAGCGCCTCTGGGGCCAACGTCCTGACTTTC.

V usage is TRBV27 and J usage is TRBJ2-7; 7 bases line up with TRBD1. V was pared by 5 bases and J by 4 bases, with 8 bases of the junction left unmatched. This CDR3 spans 14 amino acids. Germline lookup yields CDR1 MNHEY and CDR2 SMNVEV (reference sequence). CDR3: CASSLTGESYEQYF. CDR3 DNA sequence: TGTGCCAGCAGTCTAACAGGGGAAAGTTACGAGCAGTACTTC.